The rows below give T cell receptor beta chains drawn from one sample of a study of shared clonotypes between healthy human individuals. Assay used: immunoSEQ multiplex PCR; TCRdb lists only in-frame clones, some missing. Among around 1,900,000 clones listed, around 93% were seen once. Material: naive CD8+ T cells from PBMCs. The receptors come from a man aged 18 to 30 in good health. Some clones in this sample may be carry-over from other donors' samples. CDR3s include the opening cysteine and the closing phenylalanine or tryptophan. The D gene is left open where the match is weak. Clone size is shown for a subset of rows, as once, few, many or a class of expanded clone.

>NA|TRBV2|NA|TRBJ2-4
CACLTLEGNIQYF
TGTGCCTGCTTGACTCTGGAAGGGAACATTCAGTACTTC
>NA|TRBV30|once|TRBJ2-1
CAWSHFLEISYNEQFF
TGTGCCTGGAGTCACTTTCTGGAGATCTCCTACAATGAGCAGTTCTTC
>NA|TRBV7-9|NA|TRBJ1-4
CASSLSVPPSPGLFF
TGTGCCAGCAGCTTAAGTGTTCCTCCGAGTCCCGGACTGTTTTTT
>TRBD2|TRBV9|once|TRBJ2-7
CASSVKPSGNEQYF
TGTGCCAGCAGCGTCAAACCTAGCGGGAACGAGCAGTACTTC
>TRBD2|TRBV10-2|NA|TRBJ2-7
CASSEFTGLAGEGLSLEQYF
TGCGCCAGCAGTGAGTTTACGGGACTAGCGGGGGAGGGTCTAAGTCTCGAGCAGTACTTC
>TRBD1|TRBV27|once|TRBJ2-7
CASSFPGQVQYF
TGTGCCAGCAGTTTCCCGGGACAGGTTCAGTACTTC
>NA|TRBV9|NA|TRBJ2-2
CASSPPGGYPGELFF
TGTGCCAGCAGCCCCCCAGGGGGGTATCCCGGGGAGCTGTTTTTT
>NA|TRBV4-1|NA|TRBJ1-5
CASSQSQDPSNQPQHF
TGCGCCAGCAGCCAAAGCCAGGACCCCAGCAATCAGCCCCAGCATTTT
>NA|TRBV11-2|NA|TRBJ2-1
CASIRGRGPWNEQFF
TGTGCCAGCATCCGAGGCCGGGGCCCTTGGAATGAGCAGTTCTTC
>TRBD1|TRBV10-3|NA|TRBJ2-6
CAISESRTGGNSGANVLTF
TGTGCCATCAGTGAGTCGAGGACAGGGGGAAACTCTGGGGCCAACGTCCTGACTTTC
>NA|TRBV2|NA|TRBJ2-3
CASLVTGRTDTQYF
TGTGCCAGCCTGGTAACAGGCCGCACAGATACGCAGTATTTT
>NA|TRBV27|NA|TRBJ2-7
CASSSRLLGAVDEQYF
TGTGCCAGCAGTTCCCGCCTTCTGGGGGCGGTAGACGAGCAGTACTTC
>TRBD2|TRBV27|once|TRBJ2-1
CASSSSGSHNEQFF
TGTGCCAGCAGTTCCAGCGGGAGCCACAATGAGCAGTTCTTC
>NA|TRBV21-1|NA|TRBJ2-7
CASLRRNGTGVPYEQYF
TGTGCCAGTCTGAGGCGGAACGGGACAGGTGTCCCCTACGAGCAGTACTTC
>NA|TRBV25-1|NA|TRBJ1-2
CASSEYGTEFYGYTF
TGTGCCAGCAGTGAATACGGAACAGAATTCTATGGCTACACCTTC
>TRBD1|TRBV27|NA|TRBJ1-2
CASSSQGGYGYTF
TGTGCCAGCAGTTCTCAGGGGGGCTATGGCTACACCTTC
>NA|TRBV27|few|TRBJ1-1
CASQMTVMNTEAFF
TGTGCCAGCCAAATGACAGTAATGAACACTGAAGCTTTCTTT
>NA|TRBV7-9|NA|TRBJ2-5
CASSAAGGRSETQYF
TGTGCCAGCAGCGCCGCCGGGGGACGATCGGAGACCCAGTACTTC
>NA|TRBV7-8|NA|TRBJ2-7
CASSLDRRVSYEQYF
TGTGCCAGCAGCTTAGATCGGCGGGTCTCCTACGAGCAGTACTTC
>NA|TRBV7-3|NA|TRBJ2-7
CASSLDHSSSHEQYF
TGTGCCAGCAGCTTAGACCACTCATCCTCCCACGAGCAGTACTTC